This is a list of T cell receptor beta chains from one sample in a study of cytomegalovirus exposure and HLA in healthy donors. Only in-frame clones appear in the TCRdb table, and some are missing; sequencing was by immunoSEQ multiplex PCR. Among roughly 200,000 clones listed, 8.5% to 10% were seen once. The material sequenced was PBMCs. These receptor sequences come from a woman aged 25 to 39 in good health and CMV-seropositive. Both conserved end residues are part of each CDR3. Each record gives: clone size, D gene, J gene, V gene, CDR3 protein, CDR3 DNA. A D gene is named only where the DNA matches it firmly. Expanded clones are given a class, and other clones once, few, many or no size at all.

>many|-|TRBJ2-6|TRBV5-6
CASSLGVSGANVLTF
TGTGCCAGCAGCTTGGGAGTCTCTGGGGCCAACGTCCTGACTTTC
>-|TRBD2|TRBJ2-7|TRBV5-1
CASNPRAGAREQYF
TGCGCCAGCAACCCTAGGGCGGGAGCGCGCGAGCAGTACTTC
>few|TRBD2|TRBJ2-3|TRBV5-1
CASSLVAGSTDTQYF
TGCGCCAGCAGCTTGGTAGCGGGGAGCACAGATACGCAGTATTTT
>few|TRBD2|TRBJ2-7|TRBV6-5
CASSPTSGSTYEQYF
TGTGCCAGCAGTCCTACTAGCGGGAGTACCTACGAGCAGTACTTC
>few|-|TRBJ2-7|TRBV7-9
CASSPGLRPYEQYF
TGTGCCAGCAGCCCGGGACTGAGGCCCTACGAGCAGTACTTC
>-|TRBD1|TRBJ2-1|TRBV6-1
CASSKTGGNEQFF
TGTGCCAGCAGTAAGACAGGGGGCAATGAGCAGTTCTTC
>-|-|TRBJ2-5|TRBV30
CAWSIRTPETQYF
TGTGCCTGGAGTATTCGGACTCCAGAGACCCAGTACTTC
>few|-|TRBJ2-3|TRBV18
CASSRIREVQGDTQYF
TGTGCCAGCTCACGGATCCGGGAGGTCCAGGGGGATACGCAGTATTTT
>-|TRBD2|TRBJ2-2|TRBV6-1
CASIDHASGTNTGELFF
TGTGCCAGCATTGATCACGCTAGCGGGACGAACACCGGGGAGCTGTTTTTT
>-|-|TRBJ2-7|TRBV6-5
CASSYRQAASYEQYF
TGTGCCAGCAGTTACAGGCAGGCAGCCTCCTACGAGCAGTACTTC
>few|-|TRBJ2-5|TRBV11-1
CASSLGDLETQYF
TGTGCCAGCAGCTTGGGAGACCTAGAGACCCAGTACTTC
>-|TRBD1|TRBJ1-6|TRBV2
CASRPQGTANSPLHF
TGTGCCAGCAGACCACAGGGGACAGCTAATTCACCCCTCCACTTT
>few|-|TRBJ2-2|TRBV5-1
CASSFLGGDGTGELFF
TGCGCCAGCAGCTTTCTCGGCGGAGACGGCACCGGGGAGCTGTTTTTT
>few|-|TRBJ2-7|TRBV7-9
CASSLTGNEQYF
TGTGCCAGCAGCTTAACGGGAAACGAGCAGTACTTC
>-|TRBD2|TRBJ2-3|TRBV9
CASTSGSTDTQYF
TGTGCCAGTACTAGCGGGAGTACAGATACGCAGTATTTT
>-|-|TRBJ2-3|TRBV10-1
CASSEHPDTQYF
TGCGCCAGCAGCGAACATCCAGATACGCAGTATTTT
>few|-|TRBJ2-7|TRBV4-1
CASSPDLIYEQYF
TGCGCCAGCAGCCCTGACTTGATCTACGAGCAGTACTTC
>-|TRBD1|TRBJ1-4|TRBV9
CASSVAGGTGVEKLFF
TGTGCCAGCAGCGTCGCAGGGGGGACAGGGGTAGAAAAACTGTTTTTT
>-|TRBD2|TRBJ2-1|TRBV7-3
CASSFKLADFNEQFF
TGTGCCAGCAGCTTTAAGCTAGCGGACTTCAATGAGCAGTTCTTC
>few|-|TRBJ2-7|TRBV2
CASSEVGIGDF
TGTGCCAGCAGTGAAGTGGGGATAGGGGACTTC
>few|-|TRBJ1-1|TRBV20-1
CSAQDYTEAFF
TGCAGTGCCCAAGACTACACTGAAGCTTTCTTT
>-|-|TRBJ2-7|TRBV29-1
CSVEEGQVPYEQYF
TGCAGCGTTGAAGAGGGACAAGTCCCTTACGAGCAGTACTTC
>-|-|TRBJ1-2|TRBV11-2
CASSNLQANYGYTF
TGTGCCAGCAGCAACCTACAGGCTAACTATGGCTACACCTTC
>-|-|TRBJ2-7|TRBV2
CASSGGRAYEQYF
TGTGCCAGCAGTGGAGGCCGAGCCTACGAGCAGTACTTC
>-|-|TRBJ2-7|TRBV10-1
CASSESGGIYEQYF
TGCGCCAGCAGTGAGTCCGGCGGGATCTACGAGCAGTACTTC
>once|-|TRBJ2-1|TRBV5-1
CASSLAPPNEQFF
TGCGCCAGCAGCTTGGCTCCCCCCAATGAGCAGTTCTTC
>once|-|TRBJ2-2|TRBV6-6
CASSYSGVTGELFF
TGTGCCAGCAGTTACTCGGGAGTGACCGGGGAGCTGTTTTTT
>-|TRBD2|TRBJ2-7|TRBV4-2
CASSRAAGEHEQYF
TGTGCCAGCAGCCGAGCAGCGGGAGAGCACGAGCAGTACTTC
>-|-|TRBJ1-1|TRBV18
CASSPSLNTEAFF
TGTGCCAGCTCACCATCTCTGAACACTGAAGCTTTCTTT
>-|-|TRBJ2-7|TRBV27
CASSPRDQLAYEQYF
TGTGCCAGCAGTCCCCGAGACCAACTAGCCTACGAGCAGTACTTC
>-|-|TRBJ1-1|TRBV11-2
CASSFGSRGTEAFF
TGTGCCAGCAGCTTCGGCTCAAGGGGGACTGAAGCTTTCTTT
>few|-|TRBJ1-5|TRBV30
CAWSSPRMAGNQPQHF
TGTGCCTGGAGTTCTCCACGGATGGCGGGCAATCAGCCCCAGCATTTT
>-|-|TRBJ2-2|TRBV30
CAWDGGYLTGELFF
TGTGCCTGGGACGGGGGTTATCTCACCGGGGAGCTGTTTTTT
>few|TRBD1|TRBJ1-2|TRBV7-3
CASSPRQGDYGYTF
TGTGCCAGCAGCCCGAGACAGGGTGACTATGGCTACACCTTC
>few|TRBD1|TRBJ1-2|TRBV4-1
CASSQEMGQWGGGYTF
TGCGCCAGCAGCCAGGAGATGGGACAGTGGGGTGGTGGCTACACCTTC
>-|-|TRBJ1-1|TRBV14
CASSQEDRTEAFF
TGTGCCAGCAGCCAAGAAGACAGGACTGAAGCTTTCTTT
>-|TRBD1|TRBJ2-5|TRBV7-9
CASSFRDSASGEQYF
TGTGCCAGCAGCTTCCGGGACAGCGCCTCTGGAGAGCAGTACTTC
>-|TRBD2|TRBJ2-7|TRBV2
CASSPTSGNNEQYF
TGTGCCAGCAGTCCGACTAGCGGGAACAACGAGCAGTACTTC
>-|TRBD2|TRBJ2-1|TRBV7-2
CASSIHSGRTYNEQFF
TGTGCCAGCAGCATACATAGCGGGAGAACCTACAATGAGCAGTTCTTC
>-|-|TRBJ1-1|TRBV15
CATSRGQIMNTEAFF
TGTGCCACCAGCAGAGGACAAATCATGAACACTGAAGCTTTCTTT
>few|TRBD1|TRBJ1-1|TRBV5-1
CASSSRGDRGMNTEAFF
TGCGCCAGCAGCTCCCGCGGGGACAGGGGGATGAACACTGAAGCTTTCTTT
>few|TRBD1|TRBJ2-6|TRBV29-1
CSVETGQGQLTSGANVLTF
TGCAGCGTTGAAACCGGACAGGGCCAACTTACCTCTGGGGCCAACGTCCTGACTTTC